The 30 T cell receptor beta chains listed next were all sequenced from one sample in a study of T cell responses to AZD1222 COVID-19 vaccine (dated by TCRdb to about 2021). The sample's time point label, in plain terms: baseline before first vaccination. The receptor library was made with the immunoSEQ multiplex PCR assay. TCRdb retrieved this table from immuneACCESS and kept in-frame rearrangements only. Not all clones are present; in checked studies, unresolved V genes account for under half, and no reason is known for the remainder. Within this sample are about 140,000 clones, with approximately 90% of them counted one time only. The ten largest clonotypes hold 2.5% to 3% of the sample. This material consisted of peripheral blood, taken on day 0 of AZD1222 vaccination. Receptors originate from an adult in good health.

This clone was detected only once. The CDR3 DNA reads TGTGCCAGCAGCTTCCAGGGGTTCGGCGAGCAGTACTTC. Translating it yields CASSFQGFGEQYF. The V and J genes are TRBV7-9 and TRBJ2-7; D is perhaps TRBD1 (6 bases). Germline V lookup: CDR1 SEHNR, CDR2 FQNEAQ (reference sequence). V was clipped by 3 bases and J by 6 bases, with 12 bases between them. This CDR3 has 13 residues.

V usage is TRBV5-4 and J usage is TRBJ2-1; maybe TRBD1 (6 bases). V lost 4 bases and J 6 bases, leaving 14 bases between the germline ends. The CDR3 extends over 14 amino acids. Germline CDR1 and CDR2: SGHNT and YYREEE (reference sequence). The CDR3 protein is CASSPGGKGNEQFF. The CDR3 DNA is TGTGCCAGCAGCCCTGGGGGCAAAGGCAATGAGCAGTTCTTC.

V and J are TRBV5-1 and TRBJ1-6, with D perhaps TRBD1 (6 bases). The CDR3 runs 15 residues. Trimming stripped 0 bases from V and 6 bases from J, with 10 bases between. CDR1 SGHRS and CDR2 YFSETQ come from the germline V gene. In DNA, the CDR3 is TGCGCCAGCAGCTTGGCCGGGACACTTAATTCACCCCTCCACTTT. Protein: CASSLAGTLNSPLHF.

This chain uses TRBV5-5 with TRBJ1-5; no clear D gene. Trimming took off 1 base at V and 10 bases at J, with 15 bases between the two ends. Germline V gives CDR1 SGHKS, CDR2 YYEKEE (reference sequence). The CDR3 length is 14 residues. For the CDR3, the DNA is TGTGCCAGCAGCTTGTGGCGCTCCGAGAGCCCCCAGCATTTT. This translates into CASSLWRSESPQHF. The full variable domain, with the rest looked up from reference TRBV5-5 and TRBJ1-5, is DAGVTQSPTHLIKTRGQQVTLRCSPISGHKSVSWYQQVLGQGPQFIFQYYEKEERGRGNFPDRFSARQFPNYSSELNVNALLLGDSALYLCASSLWRSESPQHFGDGTRLSIL.

The chain is built from TRBV2 and TRBJ1-4, with TRBD1 identical over 7 bases. From germline, CDR1 is SNHLY and CDR2 FYNNEI. V lost 4 bases and J lost 7; bases outside the gene matches: 6. CDR3 size: 14 residues. CDR3 sequence reads: CASSVQGITEKLFF. CDR3 DNA sequence: TGTGCCAGCAGTGTACAGGGGATCACTGAAAAACTGTTTTTT.

This clone has only one observation. V is TRBV6-5 and J is TRBJ2-7; D is perhaps TRBD2 (5 bases). CDR1 is MNHEY and CDR2 is SVGAGI in the germline V gene. V lost 4 bases and J lost 0, with 16 bases in between. This CDR3 is built from 16 residues. CDR3 loop: CASSFDRRTGSYEQYF. CDR3 nucleotide sequence: TGTGCCAGCAGTTTTGATAGAAGGACTGGCTCCTACGAGCAGTACTTC.

Comment on this clone: Other DNA sequences of this sample code for an identical CDR3. CDR3 in DNA: TGTGCCAGCAGCGTGGGACGCTATGGCTACACCTTC. Amino acid sequence: CASSVGRYGYTF. The chain couples TRBV9 to TRBJ1-2; possible D gene TRBD1, 5 bases. The CDR3 spans 12 residues. The V and J ends lost 2 bases and 4 bases respectively, with 6 bases between them. Germline assignment: CDR1 SGDLS and CDR2 YYNGEE.

CDR3 sequence (DNA): TGTGCCAGCAGTTACGGGGACAGCTCTGGAAACACCATATATTTT. Translating gives CASSYGDSSGNTIYF. The rearrangement links TRBV6-5 to TRBJ1-3, with 7 positions matching TRBD1. The CDR3 runs to 15 residues. Germline-derived CDR1 and CDR2 are MNHEY and SVGAGI. V trimming: 2 bases; J trimming: 0 bases; junction bases outside the gene matches: 1.

The rearrangement uses TRBV5-1 and TRBJ1-1, with 7 bases fitting TRBD1. Germline V lookup: CDR1 SGHRS, CDR2 YFSETQ. This CDR3 region has 15 residues. Trimming at V came to 4 bases and at J to 3 bases, leaving 9 bases not matched to a gene. CDR3 coding DNA: TGCGCCAGCAGCCGGAGCCAGGGGGTGGACACTGAAGCTTTCTTT. The encoded protein is CASSRSQGVDTEAFF.

V and J are TRBV19 and TRBJ1-5; no firm D call. Trimming removed 5 bases at V and 4 bases at J, with 6 bases between. There are 12 residues in the CDR3. Germline V gene data show CDR1 as LNHDA and CDR2 as SQIVND (reference sequence). For the CDR3, the DNA is TGTGCCAGTAGTTTCAAGAATCAGCCCCAGCATTTT. Translated, it gives CASSFKNQPQHF.

V gene TRBV5-4 combines with J gene TRBJ2-3, with D uncertain. Trimming pared 3 bases from V and 6 bases from J, leaving 11 bases between. Looked up from germline, CDR1 is SGHNT and CDR2 is YYREEE (reference sequence). This CDR3 is built from 13 residues. CDR3 in amino acids: CASSSKLVDTQYF. The CDR3 DNA reads TGTGCCAGCAGCTCAAAGCTCGTGGATACGCAGTATTTT.

This chain links TRBV5-1 with TRBJ1-2; 8 bases map to TRBD1. The CDR3 is 15 amino acids. Germline V gene sequence: CDR1 SGHRS, CDR2 YFSETQ. Germline trimming cut 0 bases from V and 6 bases from J; bases unmatched to any gene: 7. In DNA, the CDR3 is TGCGCCAGCAGCTTGGAGGCAGGGGGCCAAAATGGCTACACCTTC. Translated, it gives CASSLEAGGQNGYTF.

The gene calls are TRBV4-2 and TRBJ1-2; D uncertain. CDR1 LGHNA and CDR2 YNFKEQ come from the germline V gene. This CDR3 spans 14 amino acids. V lost 4 bases and J 1 base, leaving 10 bases between the germline ends. The DNA for the CDR3 is TGTGCCAGCAGCCTAGCTGGAAATAACTATGGCTACACCTTC. This codes for CASSLAGNNYGYTF.

This chain joins TRBV4-3 and TRBJ1-4, with no clear D. Germline CDR1 LGHNA, CDR2 YSLEER. The CDR3 is 16 residues long. V shed 1 base and J shed 5 bases, with 14 bases lying between them. DNA for the CDR3: TGCGCCAGCAGCCAAGGAACATTGAGATACAATGAAAAACTGTTTTTT. Its translation: CASSQGTLRYNEKLFF.

The genes are TRBV14 and TRBJ1-5; D call uncertain. The CDR3 loop spans 12 amino acids. Germline CDR1 is SGHDN and CDR2 is FVKESK. The germline V and J ends were trimmed by 4 bases and 5 bases, with 6 bases remaining between them. The CDR3 DNA reads as TGTGCCAGCAGCCTGAGAGATCAGCCCCAGCATTTT. As protein: CASSLRDQPQHF.

The V call is TRBV12-3 or TRBV12-4, the J call TRBJ2-1; possibly TRBD2 for D (5 bases). The V gene lost 3 bases and the J gene lost 10 bases, with 13 bases spanning the gap. The CDR3 sequence is 13 residues long. CDR3 in amino acids: CASSLAPGGEQFF. The CDR3 DNA reads TGTGCCAGCAGTTTGGCCCCTGGCGGGGAGCAGTTCTTC.

V gene TRBV12-3 or TRBV12-4 combines with J gene TRBJ2-7; D gene ambiguous. This CDR3 has 12 residues. Trimming took off 3 bases at V and 6 bases at J, with 9 bases between the two ends. The chain's CDR3 is CASSFIAGEQYF. The CDR3 DNA is TGTGCCAGCAGTTTCATTGCCGGCGAGCAGTACTTC.

This rearrangement joins TRBV7-9 to TRBJ1-5; 9 bases match TRBD1. Looked up from germline, CDR1 is SEHNR and CDR2 is FQNEAQ (reference sequence). This CDR3 region has 14 residues. Trimming cost V 6 bases and J 7 bases; bases outside gene matches: 7. CDR3 in amino acids: CASSTTGGSQPQHF. The DNA of the CDR3 is TGTGCCAGCAGTACCACAGGGGGCAGCCAGCCCCAGCATTTT.

This chain uses TRBV7-3 with TRBJ1-1; D call uncertain. Germline CDR1 is SGHTA and CDR2 is FQGTGA. Trimming left V 4 bases short and J 5 bases short, with 20 bases between. This CDR3 contains 16 residues. CDR3: CASSSVGYGRRTEAFF. CDR3 coding DNA: TGTGCCAGCAGCTCCGTAGGGTATGGAAGGAGAACTGAAGCTTTCTTT.

The J gene is TRBJ2-5, the V gene TRBV9; D unresolved. CDR1 and CDR2 (germline): SGDLS, YYNGEE. The CDR3 length is 16 residues. The germline V and J ends were trimmed by 3 bases and 0 bases, with 15 bases remaining between them. CDR3 sequence (DNA): TGTGCCAGCAGCGCTCCGGGCAGGCCGTACCAAGAGACCCAGTACTTC. Its translation is CASSAPGRPYQETQYF.

This chain uses TRBV7-8 with TRBJ1-2; D is undetermined. Germline CDR1 and CDR2: SGHVS and FQNEAQ. The CDR3 runs 14 residues. The V and J ends lost 6 bases and 8 bases respectively, with 19 bases between them. Written as DNA, the CDR3 is TGTGCCAGCAGTACCGGAGGGATTTCAATGGGCTACACCTTC. It specifies CASSTGGISMGYTF.

This clone was observed a few times. The V gene is TRBV7-2, the J gene TRBJ2-5; D gene ambiguous. The CDR3 spans 11 residues. In germline, CDR1 is SGHTA, CDR2 FQGNSA. V lost 5 bases to trimming and J lost 5 bases, with 6 bases between them. The CDR3 reads CASSASETQYF. In DNA, the CDR3 is TGTGCCAGCAGCGCGAGTGAGACCCAGTACTTC.

The chain has TRBV10-3 and TRBJ1-1; no clear D gene. Trimming cost V 2 bases and J 0 bases, with 19 bases left between them. The CDR3 has 18 residues. Per germline, CDR1 ENHRY and CDR2 SYGVKD. CDR3 DNA: TGTGCCATCAGTGAGCCTGGGGTCTCTCCGATCATGAACACTGAAGCTTTCTTT. Its protein product is CAISEPGVSPIMNTEAFF.

Concerning this clone itself: This same CDR3 is encoded by further DNA sequences in the sample. This sequence joins TRBV27 and TRBJ1-5; 7 bases align to TRBD1. The J segment lost 4 bases and the V segment lost 8 bases, leaving 5 bases of the junction unmatched. The V gene's germline CDR1 is MNHEY and CDR2 SMNVEV (reference sequence). The CDR3 sequence is 13 residues long. The CDR3 region has the DNA TGTGCCAGCCGGGACAGCCGAAATCAGCCCCAGCATTTT. The encoded protein is CASRDSRNQPQHF.

V usage is TRBV21-1 and J usage is TRBJ1-2; the listed D gene, TRBD1, was not tested against the DNA. TRBV21-1 represents a pseudogene. This CDR3 spans 15 amino acids. The DNA of the CDR3 is TGTGCCAGCACCCCCAGGGTGAGAGGGGGCTATGGCTACACCTTC. Protein sequence: CASTPRVRGGYGYTF.

The chain carries TRBV5-8 and TRBJ2-5, with TRBD2 matching over 7 bases. This CDR3 has 14 amino acids. J gave up 3 bases and V 4 bases, and 6 bases lay outside the gene matches. Germline V lookup: CDR1 SGHTS, CDR2 YDEGEE. The DNA of the CDR3 is TGTGCCAGCAGCCACCCCGGGACTAAAGAGACCCAGTACTTC. It encodes CASSHPGTKETQYF.

This chain uses TRBV7-3 with TRBJ2-2; D gene uncertain. The length of the CDR3 is 15 residues. Germline V CDR1 and CDR2: SGHTA, FQGTGA. Deletions cut 2 bases from V and 5 bases from J, with 12 bases between. Written as DNA, the CDR3 is TGTGCCAGCAGCTTACTTAGGGTTGGAACCGGGGAGCTGTTTTTT. Translating it yields CASSLLRVGTGELFF. The full variable domain, completed using reference TRBV7-3 and TRBJ2-2, is GAGVSQTPSNKVTEKGKYVELRCDPISGHTALYWYRQSLGQGPEFLIYFQGTGAADDSGLPNDRFFAVRPEGSVSTLKIQRTERGDSAVYLCASSLLRVGTGELFFGEGSRLTVL.

The chain couples TRBV7-2 to TRBJ1-2; possible D gene TRBD1, 5 bases. The CDR3 totals 14 residues. CDR1 is SGHTA and CDR2 is FQGNSA in the germline V gene. The V end was cut by 5 bases, the J end by 0 bases, with 10 bases between. The DNA for the CDR3 is TGTGCCAGCAGCCTAGGACACACTAACTATGGCTACACCTTC. Encoded protein: CASSLGHTNYGYTF.

This chain links TRBV7-2 with TRBJ2-3; D possibly corresponds to TRBD1 (6 bases). The CDR3 is 14 amino acids. Trimming pared 6 bases from V and 2 bases from J, leaving 12 bases between. Germline V CDR1 and CDR2: SGHTA, FQGNSA. DNA of the CDR3: TGTGCCAGCAGACAAAGGGGGACCACAGATACGCAGTATTTT. This encodes CASRQRGTTDTQYF.

Remarks on this clone: The same CDR3 also results from other DNA sequences found in this sample. The gene calls are TRBV7-9 and TRBJ2-3; D gene ambiguous. The germline CDR1 and CDR2 sequences are SEHNR and FQNEAQ (reference sequence). The CDR3 is 13 amino acids. Trimming cost V 1 base and J 1 base, with 3 bases left between them. The CDR3, as DNA: TGTGCCAGCAGCTTAGGGGGCACAGATACGCAGTATTTT. The encoded protein is CASSLGGTDTQYF.